Listed here is a single T cell receptor (beta chain). Its matching antigen is unknown. One end of the junction is discordant with germline, which a read error may explain. These data are taken from a study of T cells in Graves' hyperthyroidism and ophthalmopathy. Study-wide results and caveats: Most clonotypes expanded in the thyroid (above 0.001) were also present in blood. Ophthalmopathy onset followed model prediction by a median approximately six months.

Template material for amplifying TCR beta CDR3 regions consisted of RNA transcripts. Carried out on the TCR CDR3, a first-round RT-PCR used the HTBI primer set. TCRdb fed the multiplex PCR reads into MiXCR, producing one record per CDR3 protein. The profile shows roughly 500,000 distinct CDR3 sequences, about 46% of them singletons. Patients were excluded because of uncontrolled infection, other autoimmune disease, pregnancy or lactation. Diagnostic assessment was based on clinical symptoms, serum thyroxine and TRAb, thyroid ultrasound and orbital computed tomography. The sequenced material came from peripheral blood or thyroid tissue (not recorded which). The clonotype originates from an adult woman with Graves' disease, either hyperthyroidism or ophthalmopathy (not recorded which).

The CDR3 DNA is TGCGCCAGCAGAACACCCCTGGACAGGGGGCTTGGTGGCTACACCTTC. Protein: CASRTPLDRGLGGYTF. The chain links TRBV11-2 to TRBJ1-2; 11 bases are a match to TRBD1. The CDR3 spans 16 residues. Germline CDR1 is SGHAT and CDR2 is FQNNGV.